What follows is one TCR beta chain and its context. Its antigen remains unidentified. The repertoire was sequenced with immunoSEQ multiplex PCR; TCRdb's copy has only in-frame clones and lacks some. The sample contains some 35,000 clones, roughly 65% of which appear only once. Controls came from buffy coats of healthy blood donors. Trimming cost V 3 bases and J 3 bases, with 9 bases left between them. The CDR3 has 13 amino acids. Germline V gene lookup returns CDR1 SGDLS and CDR2 YYNGEE. This sample is drawn from a study of STAT5B mutations in CD4+ large granular lymphocyte leukemia. Study results and limitations: 8/27 top patient clones versus 2/35 control clones were TRBV06-family. Patient CD4-sorted repertoires looked more clonal than healthy CD4+ repertoires, even without putative leukemic clones. Higher CD4+ than CD8+ T-LGLL clonality might reflect small sample size.

The sequencing sample was made of CD4+ T cells from blood buffy coats. V gene TRBV9 combines with J gene TRBJ2-5; D is possibly TRBD2 (5 bases). The TCR comes from a human donor in good health. The CDR3 region is CASSGGLKETQYF. CDR3 DNA sequence: TGTGCCAGCAGCGGAGGGTTGAAAGAGACCCAGTACTTC.